A selection of T cell receptor beta chains follows, all from one sample in a study of blood T cell repertoires in COVID-19. Repertoires were generated with immunoSEQ multiplex PCR, while TCRdb's copy carries only in-frame clones and drops some. Among hundreds of thousands of clones listed, roughly 85% were seen once. Sequences were obtained from PBMCs or T cells enriched from blood (not recorded which). Receptor source: a woman aged 18-29 years with acute COVID-19. The CDR3 runs from the conserved cysteine through the conserved F or W. D genes are given only for firm matches. Clone size appears in some rows only: once, few, many, or a class for an expanded clone.

D gene: -; V gene: TRBV27; clone size: -; J gene: TRBJ2-7; CDR3 protein: CASRPQGRGSYEQYF; CDR3 DNA: TGTGCCAGCAGACCACAGGGAAGGGGCTCCTACGAGCAGTACTTC
D gene: -; V gene: TRBV2; clone size: -; J gene: TRBJ1-1; CDR3 protein: CASSGDVERGNTEAFF; CDR3 DNA: TGTGCCAGCAGTGGCGACGTAGAAAGGGGGAACACTGAAGCTTTCTTT
D gene: -; V gene: TRBV18; clone size: -; J gene: TRBJ1-6; CDR3 protein: CASSPNDRTNSPLHF; CDR3 DNA: TGTGCCAGCTCACCCAACGACAGGACGAATTCACCCCTCCACTTT
D gene: TRBD1; V gene: TRBV28; clone size: -; J gene: TRBJ2-5; CDR3 protein: CASSNRGARETQYF; CDR3 DNA: TGTGCCAGCAGCAACAGGGGGGCTCGTGAGACCCAGTACTTC
D gene: -; V gene: TRBV2; clone size: -; J gene: TRBJ2-3; CDR3 protein: CASILGLASDTQYF; CDR3 DNA: TGTGCCAGCATCTTGGGTCTAGCGTCGGATACGCAGTATTTT
D gene: -; V gene: TRBV2; clone size: -; J gene: TRBJ1-5; CDR3 protein: CASSGGVQPQHF; CDR3 DNA: TGTGCCAGCAGCGGCGGGGTGCAGCCCCAGCATTTT
D gene: TRBD2; V gene: TRBV11-2; clone size: -; J gene: TRBJ2-7; CDR3 protein: CASSLGSGSSYEQYF; CDR3 DNA: TGTGCCAGCAGCTTAGGGAGCGGGAGCTCCTACGAGCAGTACTTC
D gene: -; V gene: TRBV7-9; clone size: -; J gene: TRBJ2-7; CDR3 protein: CASSLAGANYEQYF; CDR3 DNA: TGTGCCAGCAGCTTAGCAGGGGCGAACTACGAGCAGTACTTC
D gene: -; V gene: TRBV5-6; clone size: -; J gene: TRBJ1-1; CDR3 protein: CASSLTSDSLMWTEAFF; CDR3 DNA: TGTGCCAGCAGCTTAACCTCGGACAGCCTGATGTGGACTGAAGCTTTCTTT
D gene: TRBD2; V gene: TRBV7-9; clone size: few; J gene: TRBJ2-1; CDR3 protein: CASSPHSGGDYNEQFF; CDR3 DNA: TGTGCCAGCAGCCCCCATAGCGGGGGGGATTACAATGAGCAGTTCTTC
D gene: -; V gene: TRBV10-2; clone size: -; J gene: TRBJ1-1; CDR3 protein: CASSGDYPITEAFF; CDR3 DNA: TGCGCCAGCAGTGGGGACTATCCCATCACTGAAGCTTTCTTT
D gene: -; V gene: TRBV5-1; clone size: -; J gene: TRBJ1-1; CDR3 protein: CASRSTENTEAFF; CDR3 DNA: TGCGCCAGCAGGTCGACAGAGAACACTGAAGCTTTCTTT
D gene: TRBD2; V gene: TRBV11-2; clone size: -; J gene: TRBJ2-7; CDR3 protein: CASSFGLAGELSYEQYF; CDR3 DNA: TGTGCCAGCAGCTTTGGACTAGCGGGAGAGTTGTCCTACGAGCAGTACTTC
D gene: TRBD1; V gene: TRBV12-3/TRBV12-4; clone size: -; J gene: TRBJ1-5; CDR3 protein: CASDRGLEPQHF; CDR3 DNA: TGTGCCAGCGACAGGGGGTTAGAGCCCCAGCATTTT
D gene: -; V gene: TRBV6-1; clone size: -; J gene: TRBJ1-1; CDR3 protein: CASSEEWGRNTEAFF; CDR3 DNA: TGTGCCAGCAGTGAAGAATGGGGCAGGAACACTGAAGCTTTCTTT
D gene: -; V gene: TRBV4-3; clone size: -; J gene: TRBJ1-6; CDR3 protein: CASSQEAPKANSPLHF; CDR3 DNA: TGCGCCAGCAGCCAAGAAGCGCCCAAAGCGAATTCACCCCTCCACTTT
D gene: -; V gene: TRBV3-1/TRBV3-2; clone size: -; J gene: TRBJ1-3; CDR3 protein: CASSQGTQDTIYF; CDR3 DNA: TGTGCCAGCAGCCAAGGAACTCAGGACACCATATATTTT
D gene: -; V gene: TRBV7-9; clone size: -; J gene: TRBJ1-4; CDR3 protein: CASSLAQATEKLFF; CDR3 DNA: TGTGCCAGCAGCTTAGCGCAGGCGACGGAAAAACTGTTTTTT
D gene: -; V gene: TRBV10-1; clone size: -; J gene: TRBJ2-7; CDR3 protein: CASSESRQGGEQYF; CDR3 DNA: TGCGCCAGCAGTGAGTCCAGGCAGGGGGGCGAGCAGTACTTC
D gene: TRBD2; V gene: TRBV5-6; clone size: -; J gene: TRBJ2-1; CDR3 protein: CASSLVSGRASLTNEQFF; CDR3 DNA: TGTGCCAGCAGCTTGGTTAGCGGGAGGGCCAGTCTCACCAATGAGCAGTTCTTC
D gene: -; V gene: TRBV6-5; clone size: -; J gene: TRBJ1-5; CDR3 protein: CASSYSGSQPQHF; CDR3 DNA: TGTGCCAGCAGTTACTCGGGGAGTCAGCCCCAGCATTTT
D gene: -; V gene: TRBV11-2; clone size: -; J gene: TRBJ2-7; CDR3 protein: CASSPGHKQYF; CDR3 DNA: TGTGCCAGCAGCCCCGGACACAAGCAGTACTTC
D gene: -; V gene: TRBV6-1; clone size: once; J gene: TRBJ2-7; CDR3 protein: CASSEMGRDEQYF; CDR3 DNA: TGTGCCAGCAGTGAAATGGGCAGGGACGAGCAGTACTTC
D gene: -; V gene: TRBV21-1; clone size: few; J gene: TRBJ2-1; CDR3 protein: CASSQTAGTSGSIYNEQFF; CDR3 DNA: TGTGCCAGCAGCCAGACCGCCGGGACTAGCGGGAGCATCTACAATGAGCAGTTCTTC
D gene: -; V gene: TRBV4-3; clone size: -; J gene: TRBJ2-7; CDR3 protein: CASSQVRGYEQYF; CDR3 DNA: TGCGCCAGCAGCCAAGTCAGGGGATACGAGCAGTACTTC
D gene: TRBD2; V gene: TRBV5-1; clone size: -; J gene: TRBJ2-3; CDR3 protein: CASSATSGRGTDTQYF; CDR3 DNA: TGCGCCAGCAGCGCCACTAGCGGGAGAGGCACAGATACGCAGTATTTT
D gene: TRBD1; V gene: TRBV6-5; clone size: -; J gene: TRBJ1-4; CDR3 protein: CASSYRTGINEKLFF; CDR3 DNA: TGTGCCAGCAGTTACCGGACAGGGATTAATGAAAAACTGTTTTTT
D gene: -; V gene: TRBV12-2; clone size: -; J gene: TRBJ2-7; CDR3 protein: CASRSARSGKSSYEQYF; CDR3 DNA: TGTGCAAGTCGCTCAGCGAGGTCGGGAAAAAGCTCCTACGAGCAGTACTTC
D gene: -; V gene: TRBV6-2/TRBV6-3; clone size: -; J gene: TRBJ2-3; CDR3 protein: CASSPLVGVTTDTQYF; CDR3 DNA: TGTGCCAGCAGCCCCCTCGTGGGAGTAACTACAGATACGCAGTATTTT
D gene: TRBD1; V gene: TRBV4-3; clone size: -; J gene: TRBJ2-1; CDR3 protein: CASSHEDRGVNEQFF; CDR3 DNA: TGCGCCAGCAGCCACGAGGACAGGGGGGTCAATGAGCAGTTCTTC
D gene: -; V gene: TRBV11-2; clone size: -; J gene: TRBJ1-5; CDR3 protein: CASSSVRPGGNQPQHF; CDR3 DNA: TGTGCCAGCAGCTCCGTCAGACCGGGAGGCAATCAGCCCCAGCATTTT
D gene: TRBD1; V gene: TRBV7-8; clone size: -; J gene: TRBJ1-1; CDR3 protein: CASSPGQRNTEAFF; CDR3 DNA: TGTGCCAGCAGCCCGGGACAGAGAAACACTGAAGCTTTCTTT
D gene: TRBD2; V gene: TRBV5-1; clone size: once; J gene: TRBJ2-2; CDR3 protein: CASSLDRAGAGELFF; CDR3 DNA: TGCGCCAGCAGCTTAGATCGAGCGGGAGCCGGGGAGCTGTTTTTT
D gene: TRBD1; V gene: TRBV7-3; clone size: -; J gene: TRBJ2-3; CDR3 protein: CASRDLRSRGSTDTQYF; CDR3 DNA: TGTGCCAGCAGGGATTTACGGAGCAGGGGGAGCACAGATACGCAGTATTTT
D gene: -; V gene: TRBV30; clone size: -; J gene: TRBJ2-5; CDR3 protein: CAWSFSQETQYF; CDR3 DNA: TGTGCCTGGAGTTTTAGCCAAGAGACCCAGTACTTC
D gene: -; V gene: TRBV16; clone size: -; J gene: TRBJ2-2; CDR3 protein: CASSQYISVNPNTGELFF; CDR3 DNA: TGTGCCAGCAGCCAATATATCAGTGTTAATCCGAACACCGGGGAGCTGTTTTTT
D gene: TRBD1; V gene: TRBV6-5; clone size: few; J gene: TRBJ1-6; CDR3 protein: CASIQTGQGNSPLHF; CDR3 DNA: TGTGCCAGCATCCAGACCGGACAGGGTAATTCACCCCTCCACTTT
D gene: -; V gene: TRBV3-1/TRBV3-2; clone size: -; J gene: TRBJ2-5; CDR3 protein: CASSQEVAAETQYF; CDR3 DNA: TGTGCCAGCAGCCAAGAGGTGGCAGCGGAGACCCAGTACTTC
D gene: TRBD1; V gene: TRBV30; clone size: once; J gene: TRBJ2-7; CDR3 protein: CAWSHGTGDYEQYF; CDR3 DNA: TGTGCCTGGAGCCACGGGACAGGGGACTACGAGCAGTACTTC
D gene: TRBD1; V gene: TRBV7-2; clone size: -; J gene: TRBJ2-7; CDR3 protein: CASSTRGQGRDEQYF; CDR3 DNA: TGTGCCAGCAGCACGCGGGGACAGGGTAGGGACGAGCAGTACTTC
D gene: -; V gene: TRBV6-5; clone size: -; J gene: TRBJ1-4; CDR3 protein: CASRWTATNEKLFF; CDR3 DNA: TGTGCCAGCAGATGGACAGCAACTAATGAAAAACTGTTTTTT
D gene: TRBD2; V gene: TRBV29-1; clone size: -; J gene: TRBJ2-1; CDR3 protein: CSVVGGGRYNEQFF; CDR3 DNA: TGCAGCGTTGTGGGCGGGGGGAGATACAATGAGCAGTTCTTC
D gene: TRBD1; V gene: TRBV5-1; clone size: few; J gene: TRBJ1-1; CDR3 protein: CASSLDRGGTEAFF; CDR3 DNA: TGCGCCAGCAGCTTGGACAGGGGAGGAACTGAAGCTTTCTTT
D gene: TRBD1; V gene: TRBV30; clone size: once; J gene: TRBJ2-7; CDR3 protein: CAWAWDREPDRYF; CDR3 DNA: TGTGCCTGGGCCTGGGACAGGGAACCGGACCGGTACTTC
D gene: -; V gene: TRBV18; clone size: -; J gene: TRBJ1-1; CDR3 protein: CASSPPTGFPEAFF; CDR3 DNA: TGTGCCAGCTCACCACCGACGGGGTTCCCTGAAGCTTTCTTT
D gene: -; V gene: TRBV18; clone size: -; J gene: TRBJ1-2; CDR3 protein: CASSTGQFNYGYTF; CDR3 DNA: TGTGCCAGCTCAACCGGACAGTTTAACTATGGCTACACCTTC
D gene: TRBD2; V gene: TRBV9; clone size: -; J gene: TRBJ2-7; CDR3 protein: CASSAVSGGPSYEQYF; CDR3 DNA: TGTGCCAGCAGCGCTGTTAGCGGGGGGCCCTCCTACGAGCAGTACTTC
D gene: -; V gene: TRBV18; clone size: -; J gene: TRBJ1-1; CDR3 protein: CASSPLNTEAFF; CDR3 DNA: TGTGCCAGCTCACCATTAAACACTGAAGCTTTCTTT
D gene: -; V gene: TRBV10-3; clone size: -; J gene: TRBJ2-7; CDR3 protein: CAISVAVDYEQYF; CDR3 DNA: TGTGCCATCAGTGTAGCGGTTGACTACGAGCAGTACTTC
D gene: TRBD1; V gene: TRBV18; clone size: -; J gene: TRBJ1-6; CDR3 protein: CASSPQSPGQGLSPLHF; CDR3 DNA: TGTGCCAGCTCACCTCAAAGCCCGGGACAGGGTTTATCACCCCTCCACTTT
D gene: TRBD1; V gene: TRBV10-3; clone size: -; J gene: TRBJ2-7; CDR3 protein: CAISPGTGAYEQYF; CDR3 DNA: TGTGCCATCAGTCCCGGGACAGGGGCCTACGAGCAGTACTTC
D gene: -; V gene: TRBV7-9; clone size: -; J gene: TRBJ2-1; CDR3 protein: CASSLFTYTLTYNEQFF; CDR3 DNA: TGTGCCAGCAGCTTATTCACATATACACTAACCTACAATGAGCAGTTCTTC
D gene: -; V gene: TRBV9; clone size: -; J gene: TRBJ1-1; CDR3 protein: CASSVEDMYTEAFF; CDR3 DNA: TGTGCCAGCAGCGTTGAAGACATGTACACTGAAGCTTTCTTT
D gene: -; V gene: TRBV15; clone size: -; J gene: TRBJ1-3; CDR3 protein: CATSRAGTTGNTIYF; CDR3 DNA: TGTGCCACCAGCAGAGCCGGGACAACTGGAAACACCATATATTTT
D gene: -; V gene: TRBV5-4; clone size: -; J gene: TRBJ2-1; CDR3 protein: CASSFRGEQFF; CDR3 DNA: TGTGCCAGCAGCTTTAGGGGAGAGCAGTTCTTC
D gene: -; V gene: TRBV2; clone size: -; J gene: TRBJ1-4; CDR3 protein: CASIAGFNEKLFF; CDR3 DNA: TGTGCCAGCATCGCAGGGTTTAATGAAAAACTGTTTTTT
D gene: TRBD1; V gene: TRBV10-3; clone size: -; J gene: TRBJ1-5; CDR3 protein: CATTGEYSNQPQHF; CDR3 DNA: TGTGCCACCACAGGGGAATATAGCAATCAGCCCCAGCATTTT
D gene: -; V gene: TRBV5-1; clone size: -; J gene: TRBJ2-7; CDR3 protein: CASSSPDRSPYEQYF; CDR3 DNA: TGCGCCAGCAGCTCCCCCGACAGGTCGCCCTACGAGCAGTACTTC
D gene: TRBD1; V gene: TRBV27; clone size: -; J gene: TRBJ2-3; CDR3 protein: CASTLTGSTDTQYF; CDR3 DNA: TGTGCCAGCACCCTGACAGGGAGCACAGATACGCAGTATTTT